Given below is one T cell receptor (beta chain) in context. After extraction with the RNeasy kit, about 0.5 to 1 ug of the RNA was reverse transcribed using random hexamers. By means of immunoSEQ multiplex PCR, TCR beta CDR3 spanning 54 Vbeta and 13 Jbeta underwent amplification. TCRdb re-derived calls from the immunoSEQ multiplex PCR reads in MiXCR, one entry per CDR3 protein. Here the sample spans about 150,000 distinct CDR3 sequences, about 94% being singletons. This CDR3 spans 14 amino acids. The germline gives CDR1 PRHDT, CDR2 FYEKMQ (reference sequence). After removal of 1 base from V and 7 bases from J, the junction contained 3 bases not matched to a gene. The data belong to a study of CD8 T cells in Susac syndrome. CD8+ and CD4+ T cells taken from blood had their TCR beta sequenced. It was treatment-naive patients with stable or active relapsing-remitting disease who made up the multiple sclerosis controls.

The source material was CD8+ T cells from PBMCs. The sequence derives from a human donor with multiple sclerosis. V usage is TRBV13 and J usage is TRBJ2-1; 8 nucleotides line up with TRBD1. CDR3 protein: CASSLVTGENEQFF. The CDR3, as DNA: TGTGCCAGCAGCTTAGTGACAGGGGAGAATGAGCAGTTCTTC.